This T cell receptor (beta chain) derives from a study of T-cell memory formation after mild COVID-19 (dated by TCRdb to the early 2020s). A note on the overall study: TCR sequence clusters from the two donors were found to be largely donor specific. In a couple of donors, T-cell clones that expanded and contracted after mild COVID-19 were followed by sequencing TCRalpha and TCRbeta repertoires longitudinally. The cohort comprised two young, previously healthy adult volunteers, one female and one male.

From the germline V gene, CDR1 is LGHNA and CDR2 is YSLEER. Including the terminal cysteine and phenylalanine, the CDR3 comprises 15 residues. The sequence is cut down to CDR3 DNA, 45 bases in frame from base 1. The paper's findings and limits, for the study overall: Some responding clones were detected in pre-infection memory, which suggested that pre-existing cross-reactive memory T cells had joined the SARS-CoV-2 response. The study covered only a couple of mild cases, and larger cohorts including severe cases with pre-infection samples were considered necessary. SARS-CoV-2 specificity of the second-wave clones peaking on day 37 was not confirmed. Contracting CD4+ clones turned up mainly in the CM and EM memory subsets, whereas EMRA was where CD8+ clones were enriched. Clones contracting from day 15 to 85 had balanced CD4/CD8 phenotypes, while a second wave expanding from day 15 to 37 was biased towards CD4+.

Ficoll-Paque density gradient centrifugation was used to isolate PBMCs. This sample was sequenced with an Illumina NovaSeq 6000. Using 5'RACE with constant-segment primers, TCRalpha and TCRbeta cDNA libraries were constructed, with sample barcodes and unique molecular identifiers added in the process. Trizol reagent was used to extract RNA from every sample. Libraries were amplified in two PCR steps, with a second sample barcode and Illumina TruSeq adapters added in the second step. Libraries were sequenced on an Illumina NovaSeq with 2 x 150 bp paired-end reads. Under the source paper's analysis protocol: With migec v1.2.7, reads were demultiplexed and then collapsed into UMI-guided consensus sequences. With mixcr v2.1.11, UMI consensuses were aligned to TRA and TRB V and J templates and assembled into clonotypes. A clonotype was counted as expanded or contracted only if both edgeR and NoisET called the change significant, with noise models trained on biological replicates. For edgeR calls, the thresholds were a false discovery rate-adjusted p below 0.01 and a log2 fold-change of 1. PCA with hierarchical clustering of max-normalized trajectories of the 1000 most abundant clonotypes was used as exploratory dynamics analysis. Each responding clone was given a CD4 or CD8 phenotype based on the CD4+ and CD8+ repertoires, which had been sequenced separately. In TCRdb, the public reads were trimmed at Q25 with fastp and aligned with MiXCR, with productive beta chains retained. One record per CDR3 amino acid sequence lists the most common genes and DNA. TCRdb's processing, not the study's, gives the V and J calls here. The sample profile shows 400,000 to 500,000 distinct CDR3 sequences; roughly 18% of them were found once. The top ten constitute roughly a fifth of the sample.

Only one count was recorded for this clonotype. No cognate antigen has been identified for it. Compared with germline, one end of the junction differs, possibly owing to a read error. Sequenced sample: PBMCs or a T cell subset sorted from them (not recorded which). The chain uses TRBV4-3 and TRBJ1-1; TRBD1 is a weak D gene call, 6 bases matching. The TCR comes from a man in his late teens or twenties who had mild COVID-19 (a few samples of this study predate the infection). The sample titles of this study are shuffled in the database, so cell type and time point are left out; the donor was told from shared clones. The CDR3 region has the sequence CASSRNRVMNTVAFF. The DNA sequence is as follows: TGCGCCAGCAGCCGCAACAGGGTAATGAACACTGTAGCTTTCTTT.